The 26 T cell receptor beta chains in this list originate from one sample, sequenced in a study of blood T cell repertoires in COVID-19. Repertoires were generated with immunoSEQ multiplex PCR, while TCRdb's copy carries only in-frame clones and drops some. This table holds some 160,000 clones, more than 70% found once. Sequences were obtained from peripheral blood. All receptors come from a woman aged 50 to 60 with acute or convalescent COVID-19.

The CDR3 spells CASGSTSEVGQFF. CDR3 DNA: TGTGCCAGCGGGTCTACTAGCGAAGTAGGGCAGTTCTTC. V and J are TRBV7-9 and TRBJ2-1; 7 bases align to TRBD2. V shed 8 bases and J 12 bases; nucleotides not matched to a gene: 13. The germline V gene has CDR1 SEHNR and CDR2 FQNEAQ (reference sequence). This CDR3 is 13 amino acids long.

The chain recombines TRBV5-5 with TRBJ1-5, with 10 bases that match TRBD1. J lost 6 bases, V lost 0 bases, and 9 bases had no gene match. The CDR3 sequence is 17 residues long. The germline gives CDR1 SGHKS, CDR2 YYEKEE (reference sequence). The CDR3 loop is CASSLDGTGDPGQPQHF. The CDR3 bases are TGTGCCAGCAGCTTGGATGGGACAGGGGACCCCGGTCAGCCCCAGCATTTT.

In DNA, the CDR3 is TGTGCCAGCAGTTTATCGTGGCAGGCGGGCGCCGGGGAGCTGTTTTTT. Amino acid sequence: CASSLSWQAGAGELFF. The V gene is TRBV27, the J gene TRBJ2-2, with TRBD2 as a possible D gene (5 bases). Germline-derived CDR1 and CDR2 are MNHEY and SMNVEV (reference sequence). This CDR3 is built from 16 residues. V lost 0 bases and J 6 bases, leaving 14 bases between the germline ends.

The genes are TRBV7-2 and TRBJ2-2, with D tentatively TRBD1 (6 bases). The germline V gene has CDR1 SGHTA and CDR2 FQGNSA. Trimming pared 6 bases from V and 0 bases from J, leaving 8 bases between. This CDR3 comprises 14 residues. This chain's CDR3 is CASRYRANTGELFF. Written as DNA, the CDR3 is TGTGCCAGCAGATACAGGGCGAACACCGGGGAGCTGTTTTTT. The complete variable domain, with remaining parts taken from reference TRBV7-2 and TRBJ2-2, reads GAGVSQSPSNKVTEKGKDVELRCDPISGHTALYWYRQSLGQGLEFLIYFQGNSAPDKSGLPSDRFSAERTGGSVSTLTIQRTQQEDSAVYLCASRYRANTGELFFGEGSRLTVL.

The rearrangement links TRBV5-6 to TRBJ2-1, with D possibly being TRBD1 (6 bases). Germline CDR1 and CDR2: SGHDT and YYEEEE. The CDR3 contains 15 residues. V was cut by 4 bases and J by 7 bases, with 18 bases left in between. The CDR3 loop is CASSLGQPARNEQFF. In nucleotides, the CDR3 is TGTGCCAGCAGCCTAGGACAGCCGGCGAGGAATGAGCAGTTCTTC.

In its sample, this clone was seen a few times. This CDR3 is CATTRGTVTEAFF. Here the CDR3 DNA reads TGTGCCACTACCAGGGGCACTGTCACTGAAGCTTTCTTT. The chain joins TRBV6-5 to TRBJ1-1, with D possibly being TRBD1 (6 bases). The germline V and J ends were trimmed by 10 bases and 4 bases, with 16 bases remaining between them. CDR3 length: 13 residues. In germline, CDR1 is MNHEY, CDR2 SVGAGI.

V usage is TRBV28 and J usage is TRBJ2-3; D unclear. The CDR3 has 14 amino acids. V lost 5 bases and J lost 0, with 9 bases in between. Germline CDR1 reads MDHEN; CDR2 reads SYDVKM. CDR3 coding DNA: TGTGCCAGCAGTGATTGGGCGAGCACAGATACGCAGTATTTT. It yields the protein CASSDWASTDTQYF.

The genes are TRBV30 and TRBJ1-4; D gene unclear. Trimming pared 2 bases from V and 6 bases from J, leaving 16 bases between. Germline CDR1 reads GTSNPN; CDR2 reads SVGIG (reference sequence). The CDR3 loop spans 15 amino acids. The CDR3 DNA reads TGTGCCTGGAGTCCTAAGGGAGGGTCCGATGAAAAACTGTTTTTT. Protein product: CAWSPKGGSDEKLFF. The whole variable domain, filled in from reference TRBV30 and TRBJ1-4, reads SQTIHQWPATLVQPVGSPLSLECTVEGTSNPNLYWYRQAAGRGLQLLFYSVGIGQISSEVPQNLSASRPQDRQFILSSKKLLLSDSGFYLCAWSPKGGSDEKLFFGSGTQLSVL.

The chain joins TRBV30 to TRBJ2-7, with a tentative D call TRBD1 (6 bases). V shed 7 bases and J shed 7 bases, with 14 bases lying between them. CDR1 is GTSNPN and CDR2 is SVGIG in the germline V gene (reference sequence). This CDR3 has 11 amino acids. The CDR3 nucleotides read TGTGCCTCGGAACAGGGCAGGGAGCAGTACTTC. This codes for CASEQGREQYF.

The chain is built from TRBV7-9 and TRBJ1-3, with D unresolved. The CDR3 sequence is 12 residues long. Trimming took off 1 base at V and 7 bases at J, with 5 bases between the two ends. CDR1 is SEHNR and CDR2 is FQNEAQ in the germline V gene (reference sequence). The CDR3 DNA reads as TGTGCCAGCAGCTTAGATTCGAACACCATATATTTT. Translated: CASSLDSNTIYF.

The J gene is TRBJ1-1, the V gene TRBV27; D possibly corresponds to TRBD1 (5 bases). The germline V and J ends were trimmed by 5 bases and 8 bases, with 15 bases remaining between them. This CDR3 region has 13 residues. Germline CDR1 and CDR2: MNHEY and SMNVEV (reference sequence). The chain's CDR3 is CASSPRVLTEAFF. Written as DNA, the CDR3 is TGTGCCAGCAGTCCCAGGGTTCTAACCGAAGCTTTCTTT.

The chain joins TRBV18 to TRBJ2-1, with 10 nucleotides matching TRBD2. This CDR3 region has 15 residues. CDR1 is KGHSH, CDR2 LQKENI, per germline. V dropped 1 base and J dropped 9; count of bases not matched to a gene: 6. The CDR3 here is CASSPLLAGDGEQFF. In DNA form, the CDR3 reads TGTGCCAGCTCACCACTCCTAGCGGGGGATGGTGAGCAGTTCTTC.

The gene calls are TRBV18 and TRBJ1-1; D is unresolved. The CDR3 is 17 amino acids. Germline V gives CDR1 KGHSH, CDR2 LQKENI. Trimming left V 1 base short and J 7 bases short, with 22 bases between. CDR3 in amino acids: CASSPQRDRTGSVEAFF. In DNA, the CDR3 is TGTGCCAGCTCACCACAACGAGACCGCACGGGTTCCGTTGAAGCTTTCTTT.

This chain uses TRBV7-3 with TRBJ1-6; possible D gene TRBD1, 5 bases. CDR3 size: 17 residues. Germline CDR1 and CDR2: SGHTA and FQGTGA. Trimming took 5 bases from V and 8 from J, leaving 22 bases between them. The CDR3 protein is CASSPIRGREDYSPLHF. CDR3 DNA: TGTGCCAGCAGCCCAATTAGGGGCAGGGAGGATTATTCACCCCTCCACTTT.

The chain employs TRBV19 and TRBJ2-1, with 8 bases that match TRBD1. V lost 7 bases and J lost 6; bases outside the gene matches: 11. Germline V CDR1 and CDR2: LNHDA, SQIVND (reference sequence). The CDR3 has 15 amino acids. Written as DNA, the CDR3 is TGTGCCAGTACCCTAGGGAGACAGGGGCTCAATGAGCAGTTCTTC. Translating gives CASTLGRQGLNEQFF.

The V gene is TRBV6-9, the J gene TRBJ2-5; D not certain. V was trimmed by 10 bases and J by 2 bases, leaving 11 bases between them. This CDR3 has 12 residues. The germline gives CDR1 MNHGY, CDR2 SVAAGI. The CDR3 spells CATTEKQETQYF. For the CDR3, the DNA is TGTGCCACCACAGAGAAACAAGAGACCCAGTACTTC.

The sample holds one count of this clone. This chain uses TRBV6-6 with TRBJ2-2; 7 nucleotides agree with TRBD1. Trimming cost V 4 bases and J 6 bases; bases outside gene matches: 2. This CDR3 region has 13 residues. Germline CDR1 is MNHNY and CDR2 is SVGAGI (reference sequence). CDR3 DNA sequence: TGTGCCAGCAGTTGGACAGGACCCGGGGAGCTGTTTTTT. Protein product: CASSWTGPGELFF.

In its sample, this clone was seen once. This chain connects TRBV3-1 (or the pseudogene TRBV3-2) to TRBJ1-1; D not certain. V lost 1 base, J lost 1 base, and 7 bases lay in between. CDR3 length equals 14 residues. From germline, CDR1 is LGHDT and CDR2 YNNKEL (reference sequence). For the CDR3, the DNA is TGTGCCAGCAGCCAAGTATTAGAGAACACTGAAGCTTTCTTT. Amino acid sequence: CASSQVLENTEAFF.

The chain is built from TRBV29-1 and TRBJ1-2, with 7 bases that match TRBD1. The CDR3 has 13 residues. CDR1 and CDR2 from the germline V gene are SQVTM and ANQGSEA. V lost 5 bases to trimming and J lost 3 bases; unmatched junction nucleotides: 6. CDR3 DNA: TGCAGCGTTCCCCGGCAGGGGGACTATGGCTACACCTTC. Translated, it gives CSVPRQGDYGYTF.

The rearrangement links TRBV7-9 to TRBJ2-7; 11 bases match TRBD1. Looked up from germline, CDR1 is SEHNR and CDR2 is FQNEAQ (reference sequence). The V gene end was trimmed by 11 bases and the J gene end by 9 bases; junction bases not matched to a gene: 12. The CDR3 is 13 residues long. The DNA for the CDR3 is TGTGCCTCCCACCGGGACAGGGGGTCTGGGCAGTACTTC. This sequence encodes CASHRDRGSGQYF. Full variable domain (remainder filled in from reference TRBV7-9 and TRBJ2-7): DTGVSQNPRHKITKRGQNVTFRCDPISEHNRLYWYRQTLGQGPEFLTYFQNEAQLEKSRLLSDRFSAERPKGSFSTLEIQRTEQGDSAMYLCASHRDRGSGQYFGPGTRLTVT.

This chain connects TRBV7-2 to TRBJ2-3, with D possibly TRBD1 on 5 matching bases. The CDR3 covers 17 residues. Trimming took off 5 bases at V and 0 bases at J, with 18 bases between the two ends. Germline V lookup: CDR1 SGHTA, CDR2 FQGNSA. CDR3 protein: CASSPFWGRLSTDTQYF. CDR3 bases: TGTGCCAGCAGCCCATTCTGGGGCCGACTTAGCACAGATACGCAGTATTTT.

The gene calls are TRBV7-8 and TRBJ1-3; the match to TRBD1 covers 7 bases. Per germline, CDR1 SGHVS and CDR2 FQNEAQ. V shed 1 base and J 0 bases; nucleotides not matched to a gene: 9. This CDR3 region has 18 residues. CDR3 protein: CASSLGSPGGSSGNTIYF. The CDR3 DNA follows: TGTGCCAGCAGCTTAGGGTCCCCAGGGGGTAGCTCTGGAAACACCATATATTTT. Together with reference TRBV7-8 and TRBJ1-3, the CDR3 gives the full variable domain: GAGVSQSPRYKVAKRGQDVALRCDPISGHVSLFWYQQALGQGPEFLTYFQNEAQLDKSGLPSDRFFAERPEGSVSTLKIQRTQQEDSAVYLCASSLGSPGGSSGNTIYFGEGSWLTVV.

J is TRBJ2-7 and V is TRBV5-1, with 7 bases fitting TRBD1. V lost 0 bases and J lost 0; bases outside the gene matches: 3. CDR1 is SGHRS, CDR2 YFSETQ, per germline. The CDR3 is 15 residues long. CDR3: CASSLVQGSSYEQYF. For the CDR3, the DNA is TGCGCCAGCAGCTTGGTACAGGGGAGCTCCTACGAGCAGTACTTC. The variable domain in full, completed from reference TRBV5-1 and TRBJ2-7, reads KAGVTQTPRYLIKTRGQQVTLSCSPISGHRSVSWYQQTPGQGLQFLFEYFSETQRNKGNFPGRFSGRQFSNSRSEMNVSTLELGDSALYLCASSLVQGSSYEQYFGPGTRLTVT.

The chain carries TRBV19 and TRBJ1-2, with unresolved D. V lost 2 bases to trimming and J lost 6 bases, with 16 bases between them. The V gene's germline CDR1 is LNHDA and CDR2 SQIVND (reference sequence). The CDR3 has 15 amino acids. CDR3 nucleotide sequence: TGTGCCAGTAGTATACTCCCGGCGGGCCGGGATGGCTACACCTTC. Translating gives CASSILPAGRDGYTF. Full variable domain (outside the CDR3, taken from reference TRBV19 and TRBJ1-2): DGGITQSPKYLFRKEGQNVTLSCEQNLNHDAMYWYRQDPGQGLRLIYYSQIVNDFQKGDIAEGYSVSREKKESFPLTVTSAQKNPTAFYLCASSILPAGRDGYTFGSGTRLTVV.

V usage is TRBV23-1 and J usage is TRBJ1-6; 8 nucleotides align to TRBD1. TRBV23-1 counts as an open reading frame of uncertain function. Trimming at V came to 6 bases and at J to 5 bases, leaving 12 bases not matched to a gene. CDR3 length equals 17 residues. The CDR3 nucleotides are TGCGCCAGCAGGGCATCCAGGGGGCCACTAGATAATTCACCCCTCCACTTT. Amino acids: CASRASRGPLDNSPLHF.

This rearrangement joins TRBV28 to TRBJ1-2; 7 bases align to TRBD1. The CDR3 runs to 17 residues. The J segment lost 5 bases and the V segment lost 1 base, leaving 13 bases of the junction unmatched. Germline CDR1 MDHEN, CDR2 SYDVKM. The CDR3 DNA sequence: TGTGCCAGCAGTTTATTTTGGACAGGAGGCAGTGGGTATGGCTACACCTTC. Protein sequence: CASSLFWTGGSGYGYTF.